This entry concerns a single T cell receptor (beta chain). What it binds is not known. This entry is derived from a study of cytomegalovirus exposure and HLA in healthy donors. This PCR relied on a set of 60 Vbeta primers and 13 Jbeta primers. Sequenced by immunoSEQ multiplex PCR; TCRdb stores in-frame clones only, minus some. There are approximately 120,000 clones in the sample; around three quarters occur only once, and 3% to 4.5% lies in the top ten. Study findings and constraints: Beyond CMV serostatus, there was no information to go on about immune exposure. In all likelihood, a cluster of highly shared sequence variants was a sequencing artifact. In vitro checks showed that a few CMV-associated chains really do target CMV antigens. Across HLA loci, a later analysis found differing TCR association rates, with DRB1 most and HLA-C fewest.

V gave up 3 bases and J gave up 1 base, with 11 bases separating them. Germline V gives CDR1 SGHVS, CDR2 FQNEAQ. The CDR3 has 15 amino acids. Source material: PBMCs. V and J are TRBV7-8 and TRBJ2-3; D unclear. This TCR was sampled from a man in his forties or fifties in good health and CMV-seronegative. CDR3 DNA sequence: TGTGCCAGCAGCTTCTCCACTTCTGGCACAGATACGCAGTATTTT. This encodes CASSFSTSGTDTQYF.